This entry lists 30 T cell receptor beta chains sequenced from one sample in a study of CD8 T cells in ankylosing spondylitis (TCRdb year 2017). What the research found in general, with its limitations: Blood from ankylosing spondylitis patients appeared to be characterized by a TCR beta motif made up of under 10 highly homologous amino acid variants.

Receptor amplification or capture employed 5' RACE. TCRdb records Illumina HiSeq 2500 as the sequencer. TCRdb passed the public sequencing reads through fastp at Q25 and MiXCR, retaining productive beta sequences. Each record represents a unique CDR3 protein, reported with the most common genes and DNA among its rows. This sample gives around 480,000 distinct CDR3 sequences in total; over 15% of them show up just once. Jointly, the top ten make up over 1% of the sample. The antigens of these receptors remain unknown. The sequencing input was blood, either unsorted or a sorted T cell fraction (not recorded which). Receptors originate from a male donor with ankylosing spondylitis.

This clonotype was recorded a few times. The chain uses TRBV11-3 and TRBJ2-5; TRBD1 aligns across 8 bases. V trimming: 6 bases; J trimming: 1 base; junction bases outside the gene matches: 7. This CDR3 region has 15 residues. Germline values: CDR1 SGHNT, CDR2 YENEEA. Here the CDR3 DNA reads TGTGCCAGCAGAAAAGGGACAGGCATCCAAGAGACCCAGTACTTC. Encoded protein: CASRKGTGIQETQYF.

This clonotype was detected many times. The rearrangement links TRBV29-1 to TRBJ1-2; D uncertain. V was pared by 4 bases and J by 2 bases, with 8 bases between. CDR1 SQVTM and CDR2 ANQGSEA come from the germline V gene. The length of the CDR3 is 12 residues. CDR3 DNA: TGCAGCGTTGCCGAGGTGAACTATGGCTACACCTTC. Translated, it gives CSVAEVNYGYTF.

The CDR3 loop reads CSVEDQAGPLEAFF. In nucleotides, the CDR3 is TGCAGCGTTGAAGATCAGGCAGGCCCACTTGAAGCTTTCTTT. The J gene is TRBJ1-1, the V gene TRBV29-1, with unresolved D. The germline V gene has CDR1 SQVTM and CDR2 ANQGSEA. Trimming shortened V by 0 bases and J by 7 bases, and 15 bases separated the two germline ends. This CDR3 has 14 amino acids.

There are many counts of this clonotype. The chain has TRBV12-3 or TRBV12-4 and TRBJ2-3; TRBD2 aligns across 9 bases. CDR3 length equals 16 residues. Germline trimming cut 5 bases from V and 3 bases from J; bases unmatched to any gene: 9. CDR3 residues: CASSTRAGGPTDTQYF. In DNA form, the CDR3 reads TGTGCCAGCAGTACTAGGGCGGGGGGGCCTACAGATACGCAGTATTTT.

CDR3: CASSNRGLAGRVTQYF. The CDR3 region has the DNA TGTGCCAGCAGCAACCGGGGACTAGCGGGAAGGGTGACCCAGTACTTC. The V call is TRBV7-9, the J call TRBJ2-5; 13 bases line up with TRBD2. The CDR3 is 16 amino acids. After removal of 5 bases from V and 7 bases from J, the junction contained 10 bases not matched to a gene. The germline gives CDR1 SEHNR, CDR2 FQNEAQ (reference sequence). Filled out from reference TRBV7-9 and TRBJ2-5, the complete variable domain reads DTGVSQNPRHKITKRGQNVTFRCDPISEHNRLYWYRQTLGQGPEFLTYFQNEAQLEKSRLLSDRFSAERPKGSFSTLEIQRTEQGDSAMYLCASSNRGLAGRVTQYFGPGTRLLVL.

The genes are TRBV12-3 or TRBV12-4 and TRBJ1-2; TRBD1 agrees at 9 bases. V shed 8 bases and J 7 bases; nucleotides not matched to a gene: 8. This CDR3 spans 13 amino acids. In DNA form, the CDR3 reads TGTGCCAGCCGATTACAGGGGGCTGCTGGCTACACCTTC. It translates to CASRLQGAAGYTF.

This rearrangement joins TRBV30 to TRBJ1-6; 7 bases fit TRBD1. CDR3 length: 17 amino acids. Germline V CDR1 and CDR2: GTSNPN, SVGIG (reference sequence). Losses at the gene ends were 2 bases for V and 7 bases for J; bases not matched to a gene: 14. The CDR3 sequence is CAWSSRKGQDKNSPLHF. CDR3 coding DNA: TGTGCCTGGAGTTCCCGGAAAGGACAGGACAAAAATTCACCCCTCCACTTT.

This clonotype was counted at least ten times. The chain recombines TRBV6-5 with TRBJ2-5, with D possibly matching TRBD2 (5 bases). CDR1 is MNHEY, CDR2 SVGAGI, per germline. Trimming stripped 2 bases from V and 5 bases from J, with 12 bases between. The CDR3 spans 14 residues. The CDR3 protein is CASSYQEGSETQYF. The CDR3 nucleotides read TGTGCCAGCAGTTACCAAGAGGGCTCGGAGACCCAGTACTTC.

This clonotype showed up many times. The chain has TRBV5-1 and TRBJ1-1; D unresolved. This CDR3 is 14 amino acids long. V lost 0 bases to trimming and J lost 2 bases, with 8 bases between them. Germline lookup yields CDR1 SGHRS and CDR2 YFSETQ. The CDR3 protein is CASSLEAGNTEAFF. Here the CDR3 DNA reads TGCGCCAGCAGCTTGGAGGCCGGAAACACTGAAGCTTTCTTT.

The chain has TRBV24-1 and TRBJ2-3; D is ambiguous. The V and J ends lost 6 bases and 3 bases respectively, with 6 bases between them. The CDR3 totals 12 residues. Germline values: CDR1 KGHDR, CDR2 SFDVKD. The DNA for the CDR3 is TGTGCCACCAGTCTGGGGACAGATACGCAGTATTTT. Protein product: CATSLGTDTQYF.

The chain combines TRBV12-3 or TRBV12-4 with TRBJ1-2; D perhaps matches TRBD1 (6 bases). The CDR3 is 13 residues long. Trimming took off 7 bases at V and 1 base at J, with 10 bases between the two ends. The CDR3 nucleotides read TGTGCCAGCAATCAGGGGTTTAACTATGGCTACACCTTC. Translated, it gives CASNQGFNYGYTF.

This clonotype was recorded a few times. This chain connects TRBV7-3 to TRBJ2-1, with TRBD2 identical over 13 bases. The CDR3 extends over 15 amino acids. The V gene's germline CDR1 is SGHTA and CDR2 FQGTGA. J gave up 9 bases and V 5 bases, and 7 bases lay outside the gene matches. The CDR3 is CASSATSGRATEQFF. The CDR3 DNA sequence: TGTGCCAGCAGCGCCACTAGCGGGAGGGCCACTGAGCAGTTCTTC.

The J gene is TRBJ2-7, the V gene TRBV5-1, with 7 bases that match TRBD1. This CDR3 comprises 12 residues. The germline V gene has CDR1 SGHRS and CDR2 YFSETQ. V shed 8 bases and J 4 bases; nucleotides not matched to a gene: 6. CDR3 residues: CASKQGKYEQYF. In DNA form, the CDR3 reads TGCGCCAGTAAACAGGGGAAATACGAGCAGTACTTC.

The chain's CDR3 is CASSLRGTGRDEQYF. The CDR3 DNA is TGTGCCAGCAGCTTAAGGGGGACAGGGCGCGACGAGCAGTACTTC. The chain combines TRBV11-2 with TRBJ2-7; 9 positions match TRBD1. Per the germline V gene, CDR1 is SGHAT and CDR2 is FQNNGV. The V gene end was trimmed by 2 bases and the J gene end by 5 bases; junction bases not matched to a gene: 7. The CDR3 is made up of 15 amino acids.

This clonotype was found many times. This chain links TRBV15 with TRBJ2-7; possibly TRBD2 for D (5 bases). V was cut by 5 bases and J by 3 bases, with 11 bases left in between. Germline values: CDR1 LNHNV, CDR2 YYDKDF (reference sequence). The CDR3 is 13 amino acids. The DNA of the CDR3 is TGTGCCACCAGCCGCGGGTTAAACTACGAGCAGTACTTC. It codes for CATSRGLNYEQYF. The full variable domain, its missing parts supplied by reference TRBV15 and TRBJ2-7, is DAMVIQNPRYQVTQFGKPVTLSCSQTLNHNVMYWYQQKSSQAPKLLFHYYDKDFNNEADTPDNFQSRRPNTSFCFLDIRSPGLGDTAMYLCATSRGLNYEQYFGPGTRLTVT.

The chain has TRBV30 and TRBJ2-2, with 7 positions matching TRBD1. This CDR3 is built from 15 residues. The ends lost 0 bases at V and 6 bases at J; junction bases unmatched: 7. Germline V lookup: CDR1 GTSNPN, CDR2 SVGIG (reference sequence). CDR3 residues: CAWSVVRGFSGELFF. CDR3 nucleotide sequence: TGTGCCTGGAGTGTGGTCAGGGGGTTTTCCGGGGAGCTGTTTTTT.

Many counts were recorded for this clonotype. V is TRBV12-3 or TRBV12-4 and J is TRBJ2-5; TRBD2 matches 9 bases. This CDR3 contains 15 residues. V was pared by 5 bases and J by 5 bases, with 9 bases of the junction left unmatched. CDR3 nucleotides: TGTGCCAGCAGTCCTAGCGGGGTCCCTTCGGAGACCCAGTACTTC. It encodes CASSPSGVPSETQYF.

The rearrangement joins TRBV10-3 to TRBJ1-2; the match to TRBD1 covers 10 bases. The junction had 3 bases not matched to a gene; V was cut back by 5 bases and J by 6 bases. The CDR3 runs 13 residues. Germline CDR1 reads ENHRY; CDR2 reads SYGVKD. The CDR3 here is CAISTTGGNGYTF. In nucleotides, the CDR3 is TGTGCCATCAGTACGACAGGGGGCAATGGCTACACCTTC.

The genes are TRBV3-1 and TRBJ1-1; TRBD1 is a possible D gene (5 bases). Germline V lookup: CDR1 LGHDT, CDR2 YNNKEL (reference sequence). Trimming took off 0 bases at V and 4 bases at J, with 12 bases between the two ends. This CDR3 contains 15 residues. Here the CDR3 DNA reads TGTGCCAGCAGCCAAGATCTACGGGGGGGCACTGAAGCTTTCTTT. As protein: CASSQDLRGGTEAFF. Based on the CDR3 plus reference TRBV3-1 and TRBJ1-1, the full variable domain is DTAVSQTPKYLVTQMGNDKSIKCEQNLGHDTMYWYKQDSKKFLKIMFSYNNKELIINETVPNRFSPKSPDKAHLNLHINSLELGDSAVYFCASSQDLRGGTEAFFGQGTRLTVV.

The V call is TRBV2, the J call TRBJ2-1; tentatively, D is TRBD2 (5 bases). V was pared by 0 bases and J by 0 bases, with 6 bases between. Per the germline V gene, CDR1 is SNHLY and CDR2 is FYNNEI. The CDR3 is 15 amino acids. This CDR3 is CASSEAGSSYNEQFF. For the CDR3, the DNA is TGTGCCAGCAGTGAAGCGGGGAGCTCCTACAATGAGCAGTTCTTC.

This clonotype was counted between two and nine times. The J gene is TRBJ1-1, the V gene TRBV5-1; maybe TRBD1 (5 bases). This CDR3 spans 15 amino acids. V dropped 4 bases and J dropped 5 bases, with 18 bases sitting between them. CDR1 and CDR2 from the germline V gene are SGHRS and YFSETQ. The CDR3 nucleotides are TGCGCCAGCAGCCCCGTGTGGGGCCTGGGGACTGAAGCTTTCTTT. Protein sequence: CASSPVWGLGTEAFF.

This clonotype was seen more than once but under ten times. The rearrangement links TRBV15 to TRBJ1-2, with 9 bases that match TRBD1. Germline V gene data show CDR1 as LNHNV and CDR2 as YYDKDF (reference sequence). The V segment lost 1 base and the J segment 1 base; nucleotides outside the gene matches: 7. The CDR3 runs 17 residues. CDR3: CATSRVGQGRFNYGYTF. As DNA, the CDR3 is TGTGCCACCAGCAGAGTCGGACAGGGGCGTTTTAACTATGGCTACACCTTC. Variable domain in full (rest from reference TRBV15 and TRBJ1-2): DAMVIQNPRYQVTQFGKPVTLSCSQTLNHNVMYWYQQKSSQAPKLLFHYYDKDFNNEADTPDNFQSRRPNTSFCFLDIRSPGLGDTAMYLCATSRVGQGRFNYGYTFGSGTRLTVV.

The chain uses TRBV20-1 and TRBJ1-5; D unresolved. Germline assignment: CDR1 DFQATT and CDR2 SNEGSKA (reference sequence). V lost 0 bases, J lost 1 base, and 7 bases lay in between. The CDR3 covers 14 residues. The CDR3 reads CSARDTASNQPQHF. CDR3 nucleotides: TGCAGTGCTAGAGACACAGCGAGCAATCAGCCCCAGCATTTT.

V usage is TRBV29-1 and J usage is TRBJ1-2; TRBD1 aligns across 7 bases. J was trimmed by 5 bases and V by 6 bases; bases with no gene match: 6. Germline values: CDR1 SQVTM, CDR2 ANQGSEA. The CDR3 is made up of 12 amino acids. The CDR3 region is CSVQGGSYGYTF. Here the CDR3 DNA reads TGCAGCGTCCAGGGGGGGTCTTATGGCTACACCTTC. The complete variable domain, with remaining parts taken from reference TRBV29-1 and TRBJ1-2, reads SAVISQKPSRDICQRGTSLTIQCQVDSQVTMMFWYRQQPGQSLTLIATANQGSEATYESGFVIDKFPISRPNLTFSTLTVSNMSPEDSSIYLCSVQGGSYGYTFGSGTRLTVV.

This clonotype turned up a few times. V gene TRBV3-1 combines with J gene TRBJ2-1; 9 bases map to TRBD2. V was pared by 0 bases and J by 0 bases, with 9 bases of the junction left unmatched. There are 19 residues in the CDR3. Germline loops: CDR1 LGHDT, CDR2 YNNKEL (reference sequence). The CDR3: CASSQDPLAGKGSYNEQFF. DNA for the CDR3: TGTGCCAGCAGCCAAGACCCTCTAGCGGGAAAGGGCTCCTACAATGAGCAGTTCTTC.

V gene TRBV20-1 combines with J gene TRBJ2-7; possible D gene TRBD2, 6 bases. With 1 base removed from V and 2 bases from J, the gap between germline ends came to 15 bases. The CDR3 contains 15 residues. Germline assignment: CDR1 DFQATT and CDR2 SNEGSKA (reference sequence). CDR3 bases: TGCAGTGCTAGAGTGGGTAGCGGTGGGACCTACGAGCAGTACTTC. It encodes CSARVGSGGTYEQYF.

The chain combines TRBV7-8 with TRBJ1-1; no clear D gene. CDR1 is SGHVS, CDR2 FQNEAQ, per germline. V gave up 4 bases and J gave up 10 bases, with 13 bases separating them. The CDR3 is 12 amino acids. CDR3 nucleotides: TGTGCCAGCAGCTCCCATAGTTTGGCAGCTTTCTTT. Translating it yields CASSSHSLAAFF.

This clonotype was seen only a few times. V usage is TRBV2 and J usage is TRBJ2-7; tentative D call: TRBD2 (5 bases). The V end lost 4 bases, the J end lost 3 bases, and 16 bases lay between the germline ends. This CDR3 is 15 amino acids long. From germline, CDR1 is SNHLY and CDR2 FYNNEI. CDR3: CASSGLRTQNYEQYF. The DNA of the CDR3 is TGTGCCAGCAGTGGACTTCGGACTCAAAACTACGAGCAGTACTTC.

The sample holds a few counts of this clonotype. This chain joins TRBV29-1 and TRBJ2-1; TRBD1 or TRBD2 may be the D gene (6 bases each). Germline V lookup: CDR1 SQVTM, CDR2 ANQGSEA. The V and J ends lost 6 bases and 9 bases respectively, with 15 bases between them. This CDR3 comprises 12 residues. CDR3 in amino acids: CSVGGAGIEQFF. Here the CDR3 DNA reads TGCAGCGTAGGGGGAGCGGGCATTGAGCAGTTCTTC.

The chain employs TRBV20-1 and TRBJ1-1; D unresolved. The CDR3 runs 13 residues. CDR1 and CDR2 from the germline V gene are DFQATT and SNEGSKA (reference sequence). The V gene lost 3 bases and the J gene lost 4 bases, with 12 bases spanning the gap. This CDR3 reads CSASMGTGTEAFF. The CDR3 nucleotides are TGCAGTGCTAGTATGGGAACCGGCACTGAAGCTTTCTTT.